The clone carrying this TCR beta chain was observed a few times. The source of the sample is a study of blood T cells in healthy people across ages. The authors ran a second PCR of roughly 6 to 12 cycles using a sample-barcoded 5' primer and a J-beta primer mix. TCRdb reprocessed the 5' RACE reads with MiXCR, giving one entry per CDR3 protein. The sample lists about 1,800,000 distinct CDR3 sequences, roughly 27% occurring once. CDR1 and CDR2 (germline): DFQATT, SNEGSKA (reference sequence). Trimming shortened V by 7 bases and J by 0 bases, and 13 bases separated the two germline ends. This CDR3 has 14 residues.

The sequence was obtained from a woman between 25 and 40 years old in good health. Sequencing was performed on blood. The chain links TRBV20-1 to TRBJ2-1, with D uncertain. The CDR3 sequence is CSGSAEHSYNEQFF. The CDR3 DNA reads as TGCAGTGGATCGGCCGAACACTCCTACAATGAGCAGTTCTTC.